This T cell receptor beta chain was obtained from a study of cytomegalovirus exposure and HLA in healthy donors. V lost 2 bases, J lost 5 bases, and 24 bases lay in between. CDR1 and CDR2 (germline): GTSNPN, SVGIG (reference sequence). The CDR3 is 17 amino acids. The primer mix had 60 Vbeta and 13 Jbeta primers. Generated by immunoSEQ multiplex PCR, the TCRdb table keeps only in-frame clones and is missing some. The sample has about 96,000 clones, about 70% seen once. This clonotype originated in a female donor in good health and CMV-seropositive. The chain has TRBV30 and TRBJ2-5; D may be TRBD2 (5 bases). The sequenced sample was PBMCs. The CDR3 DNA follows: TGTGCCTGGAGTTCCACCATGGCAAGTAGCGCGGCGGAGACCCAGTACTTC. Its translation is CAWSSTMASSAAETQYF.